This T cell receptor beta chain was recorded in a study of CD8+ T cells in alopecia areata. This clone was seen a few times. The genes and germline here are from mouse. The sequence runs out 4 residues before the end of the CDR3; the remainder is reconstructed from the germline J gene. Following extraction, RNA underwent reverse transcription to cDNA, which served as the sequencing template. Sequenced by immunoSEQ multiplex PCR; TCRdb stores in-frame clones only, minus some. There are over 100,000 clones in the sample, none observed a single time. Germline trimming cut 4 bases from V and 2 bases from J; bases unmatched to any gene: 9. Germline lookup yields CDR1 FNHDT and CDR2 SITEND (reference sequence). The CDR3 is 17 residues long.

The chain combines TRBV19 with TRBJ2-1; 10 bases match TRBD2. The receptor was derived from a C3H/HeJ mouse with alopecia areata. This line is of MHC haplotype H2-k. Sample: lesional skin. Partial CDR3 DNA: TGTGCCAGCAGTCCCGTGACTGGGGGGCGATACTATGCT. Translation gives CASSPVTGGRYYA. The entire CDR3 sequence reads CASSPVTGGRYYAEQFF.